This TCR beta chain was sequenced for a study of cytomegalovirus exposure and HLA in healthy donors. Germline loops: CDR1 SGHVS, CDR2 FNYEAQ. This CDR3 has 13 amino acids. Trimming took 1 base from V and 4 from J, leaving 5 bases between them. A multiplex PCR was run with 60 Vbeta primers and 13 Jbeta primers. Measured with immunoSEQ multiplex PCR; TCRdb has only the in-frame clones, and not every one. This table holds approximately 150,000 clones, 65% to 80% found once. In the case of this clone: What it recognizes is unknown.

Findings of the study overall: There were some V segments, including TRBV6-2 and TRBV6-3, excluded as indistinguishable.

This TCR was sampled from a man between 35 and 55 years old in good health and CMV-seropositive. The V gene is TRBV7-6, the J gene TRBJ1-5; D call uncertain. The sample comprised PBMCs. The CDR3 DNA reads as TGTGCCAGCAGCTTAGAACAGAATCAGCCCCAGCATTTT. It is translated as CASSLEQNQPQHF.